This T cell receptor (beta chain) came from a study of blood T cell repertoires in COVID-19. TCRdb's table, derived via immunoSEQ multiplex PCR, lists solely in-frame clones and lacks some. Of roughly 91,000 clones listed, roughly 80% are singletons. The CDR3 length is 12 residues. In germline, CDR1 is LNHDA, CDR2 SQIVND (reference sequence). Trimming left V 7 bases short and J 2 bases short, with 6 bases between. Sequences were obtained from peripheral blood. The chain is built from TRBV19 and TRBJ1-5, with D uncertain. The TCR was taken from a man aged 70 or older with acute or convalescent COVID-19. The CDR3 sequence: CASTSGNQPQHF. CDR3 bases: TGTGCCAGTACCTCGGGCAATCAGCCCCAGCATTTT. The whole variable domain, remainder taken from reference TRBV19 and TRBJ1-5, is DGGITQSPKYLFRKEGQNVTLSCEQNLNHDAMYWYRQDPGQGLRLIYYSQIVNDFQKGDIAEGYSVSREKKESFPLTVTSAQKNPTAFYLCASTSGNQPQHFGDGTRLSIL.